Each of the 2 T cell receptor beta chains below was sequenced from the same sample in a study of blood T cell repertoires in COVID-19. The protocol was immunoSEQ multiplex PCR, while the TCRdb copy is restricted to in-frame clones and leaves out a portion. The profile shows 260,000 or so clones, around 88% of them singletons. The specimen sequenced was PBMCs or T cells enriched from blood (not recorded which). The receptors were sampled from a woman aged 40-49 years with acute COVID-19.

The chain couples TRBV10-3 to TRBJ1-1; D is unclear. The length of the CDR3 is 13 residues. Germline V lookup: CDR1 ENHRY, CDR2 SYGVKD. The V end lost 10 bases, the J end lost 4 bases, and 16 bases lay between the germline ends. CDR3 in amino acids: CATRPNPGTEAFF. CDR3 sequence (DNA): TGTGCCACTAGACCGAACCCGGGCACTGAAGCTTTCTTT.

J is TRBJ2-5 and V is TRBV5-4; TRBD1 aligns across 8 bases. The ends lost 4 bases at V and 3 bases at J; junction bases unmatched: 5. The CDR3 is 14 residues long. Germline loops: CDR1 SGHNT, CDR2 YYREEE (reference sequence). The CDR3 DNA is TGTGCCAGCAGCGGGGACAGGAGAGAAGAGACCCAGTACTTC. It codes for CASSGDRREETQYF.